This TCR beta chain was captured by sequencing in a study of T cells after yellow fever vaccination. Germline assignment: CDR1 SQVTM and CDR2 ANQGSEA. There are 15 residues in the CDR3. The germline V and J ends were trimmed by 1 base and 2 bases, with 13 bases remaining between them. TCRdb re-derived calls from the 5' RACE reads in MiXCR, one entry per CDR3 protein. The table records around 550,000 distinct CDR3 sequences, around 21% of them present only once. The sequencing used PBMCs, collected 15 days after the yellow fever booster vaccination. This chain links TRBV29-1 with TRBJ2-3; D is tentatively TRBD1 or TRBD2 (5 bases each). This receptor was identified in a man aged 25-45 years who received the YFV17D yellow fever vaccine. DNA of the CDR3: TGCAGCGTTGAAGCGGGGCTAAGGCTCACAGATACGCAGTATTTT. Amino acids: CSVEAGLRLTDTQYF.